The rows below give T cell receptor beta chains drawn from one sample of a study of tumor-infiltrating lymphocytes in primary liver carcinoma. Via MiXCR, TCRdb re-called the multiplex PCR reads, giving one row per CDR3 protein. The sample holds about 330,000 distinct CDR3 sequences, less than 70% seen once. Input material: peripheral blood. The receptor set was obtained from a man aged 40-55 years with primary liver carcinoma and hepatitis B virus infection. CDR3s include the opening cysteine and the closing phenylalanine or tryptophan. A D gene is named only where the DNA matches it firmly. Clone size appears in some rows only: once, few, many, or a class for an expanded clone.

d_gene,v_gene,j_gene,abundance,CDR3aa,CDR3nt
NA,TRBV12-1,TRBJ2-7,many,CASSFIAREGSYEQYF,TGTGCCAGCAGCTTTATCGCCCGGGAGGGGTCCTACGAGCAGTACTTC
NA,TRBV11-3,TRBJ2-1,NA,CASSLDCNEQFF,TGTGCCAGTAGCTTAGACTGCAATGAGCAGTTCTTC
NA,TRBV6-1,TRBJ1-3,many,CASSPRPGGSGNTIYF,TGTGCCAGCAGTCCCCGACCGGGCGGCTCTGGAAACACCATATATTTT
NA,TRBV28,TRBJ2-1,NA,CASSLGIYYNEQFF,TGTGCCAGCAGTCTCGGGATCTACTACAATGAGCAGTTCTTC
NA,TRBV4-1,TRBJ1-1,many,CASSQEEGLNTEAFF,TGCGCCAGCAGCCAAGAAGAAGGCCTGAACACTGAAGCTTTCTTT
TRBD2,TRBV4-3,TRBJ2-1,NA,CASSQEWGLARVGYNEQFF,TGCGCCAGCAGCCAAGAATGGGGACTAGCGAGAGTAGGTTACAATGAGCAGTTCTTC
TRBD2,TRBV11-3,TRBJ2-1,NA,CASSLGTSDNEQLF,TGTGCCAGCAGCTTGGGGACTAGCGACAATGAGCAGCTCTTC
NA,TRBV11-2,TRBJ2-2,NA,CASSLLGRSSTGELFF,TGTGCCAGCAGCTTATTAGGCAGGAGCTCCACCGGGGAGCTGTTTTTT
NA,TRBV13,TRBJ1-6,NA,CASSLGGFDIPPLHF,TGTGCCAGCAGCTTAGGAGGGTTTGATATTCCACCCCTCCACTTT
NA,TRBV28,TRBJ2-5,NA,CASNLAGPRRETQYF,TGTGCCAGCAATTTAGCAGGCCCCAGAAGGGAGACCCAGTACTTC
NA,TRBV4-3,TRBJ2-1,many,CASSQGWTETYNEQFF,TGCGCCAGCAGCCAAGGTTGGACAGAGACCTACAATGAGCAGTTCTTC
TRBD2,TRBV28,TRBJ2-5,NA,CASSLGVAGGLTAQYF,TGTGCCAGCAGTTTAGGTGTAGCGGGAGGGCTCACGGCCCAGTACTTC
TRBD1,TRBV7-8,TRBJ1-1,few,CASSGQGGLGTEAFF,TGTGCCAGCAGCGGACAGGGAGGTCTTGGCACTGAAGCTTTCTTT
NA,TRBV6-5,TRBJ2-3,NA,CASSYSIGTDTQYF,TGTGCCAGCAGTTACTCGATCGGCACAGATACGCAGTATTTT
TRBD2,TRBV29-1,TRBJ2-7,NA,CSVEEGGPKEQHF,TGCAGCGTTGAAGAGGGAGGGCCGAAGGAGCAGCACTTC
NA,TRBV6-1,TRBJ1-6,NA,CASGVSSYNSPLDF,TGTGCCAGTGGAGTGAGCTCCTATAATTCACCCCTCGACTTT
NA,TRBV11-2,TRBJ1-1,once,CASSLGIDSPGGEAFF,TGTGCCAGTAGCTTAGGGATAGACAGCCCGGGAGGAGAAGCTTTCTTT
TRBD1,TRBV28,TRBJ1-2,NA,CASSLIQGNYGYIF,TGTGCCAGCAGTTTAATACAGGGGAACTATGGCTACATCTTC